This T cell receptor (beta chain) was identified in a study of metastatic and nonmetastatic thyroid tumors. Across the whole study: Comparison of repertoires was carried out across blood and tumor or nodule tissue from malignant and benign thyroid patients. Overall study results and limits: Versus benign nodules, malignant thyroid tumors reportedly had significantly higher TCR beta diversity, in blood and tumor.

Looked up from germline, CDR1 is DFQATT and CDR2 is SNEGSKA (reference sequence). The CDR3 extends over 11 amino acids. Trimming removed 6 bases at V and 10 bases at J, with 13 bases between. The sample holds many counts of this clone. Its antigen is unidentified. Ahead of thyroid surgery, no patient had received treatment of any kind. Under the authors' procedure: Building a distant-metastasis classifier for papillary thyroid cancer drew on CDR3 differences across clinicopathological groups. TCRdb re-called the PCR reads with MiXCR. For this entry, the V and J calls and clone size follow TCRdb and not the study's own pipeline. Of about 40,000 clones listed, about 15% are singletons.

Specimen: blood. The source of this sequence is a female donor with papillary thyroid cancer or a benign thyroid nodule (not recorded which). Some clones in this sample may be carry-over from other donors' samples. The rearrangement joins TRBV20-1 to TRBJ2-1; no definite D call. The CDR3 nucleotides read TGCAGTGCCAATATACAGAGGGAGCAGTTCTTC. Translating it yields CSANIQREQFF.